What follows are 14 T cell receptor beta chains derived from one specimen sequenced in a study. TCRdb independently ran MiXCR on the 5' RACE reads; one entry per CDR3 protein. This table holds roughly 45,000 distinct CDR3 sequences, approximately 31% found once. The specimen sequenced was tumor-infiltrating memory CD4+ T cells sorted from the breast tumor. Regarding subset: memory CD4+ T cells, CD4+CD45RO+CD25-. The receptors shown here come from a female donor with breast cancer.

V and J are TRBV4-2 and TRBJ2-3; 8 positions match TRBD2. With 4 bases clipped from V and 4 bases from J, the junction kept 13 bases outside the gene matches. The germline V gene has CDR1 LGHNA and CDR2 YNFKEQ. The CDR3 has 17 residues. CDR3 coding DNA: TGTGCCAGCAGCCTGGGTAGTTCCGGGACTAGTGCAGATACGCAGTATTTT. Translation: CASSLGSSGTSADTQYF.

The gene calls are TRBV20-1 and TRBJ2-7, with 8 bases matching TRBD2. There are 15 residues in the CDR3. J gave up 6 bases and V 2 bases, and 12 bases lay outside the gene matches. Germline V lookup: CDR1 DFQATT, CDR2 SNEGSKA (reference sequence). DNA for the CDR3: TGCAGTGCTAGATCCCCGTTGGCGGGAGGACCCGAGCAGTACTTC. It yields the protein CSARSPLAGGPEQYF.

In its sample, this clonotype was seen a few times. The V gene is TRBV12-3 or TRBV12-4, the J gene TRBJ2-3, with 8 nucleotides matching TRBD1. Trimming took 6 bases from V and 3 from J; bases not matched to a gene: 5. The CDR3 extends over 14 amino acids. CDR3 DNA sequence: TGTGCCAGCAGGGACAGGGTAGTTACAGATACGCAGTATTTT. Translated: CASRDRVVTDTQYF.

The chain employs TRBV6-1 and TRBJ2-7; D possibly corresponds to TRBD2 (5 bases). This CDR3 is built from 15 residues. Trimming pared 0 bases from V and 2 bases from J, leaving 11 bases between. Germline CDR1 is MNHNS and CDR2 is SASEGT. This chain's CDR3 is CASSEARAAPYEQYF. The CDR3 bases are TGTGCCAGCAGTGAAGCCCGAGCGGCCCCCTACGAGCAGTACTTC.

This clonotype has just a few counts. This chain links TRBV19 with TRBJ2-2; no definite D call. Germline values: CDR1 LNHDA, CDR2 SQIVND (reference sequence). Trimming took 4 bases from V and 0 from J, leaving 0 bases between them. This CDR3 is built from 12 residues. CDR3 residues: CASSTNTGELFF. In DNA, the CDR3 is TGTGCCAGTAGTACGAACACCGGGGAGCTGTTTTTT.

This clonotype was observed a handful of times. The rearrangement links TRBV27 to TRBJ2-1, with 7 bases matching TRBD1. CDR1 and CDR2 (germline): MNHEY, SMNVEV (reference sequence). This CDR3 contains 17 residues. V shed 5 bases and J 7 bases; nucleotides not matched to a gene: 17. CDR3 in DNA: TGTGCCAGCAGTCCACCAAAGACAGGGCAATGGATAAATGAGCAGTTCTTC. Its protein product is CASSPPKTGQWINEQFF.

This chain uses TRBV9 with TRBJ2-2; D is uncertain. The germline V and J ends were trimmed by 3 bases and 3 bases, with 15 bases remaining between them. Germline CDR1 SGDLS, CDR2 YYNGEE. The CDR3 consists of 16 residues. The CDR3 spells CASSAQSPPYTGELFF. DNA of the CDR3: TGTGCCAGCAGCGCTCAATCCCCACCCTACACCGGGGAGCTGTTTTTT.

At least ten counts were recorded for this clonotype. The chain joins TRBV4-1 to TRBJ1-2; the D gene is possibly TRBD1 (5 bases). The CDR3 is 15 residues long. V shed 3 bases and J shed 8 bases, with 19 bases lying between them. Germline loops: CDR1 MGHRA, CDR2 YSYEKL. CDR3 coding DNA: TGCGCCAGCAGCCAGGGGGAAGGGACCCCCCGGGGCTACACCTTC. It codes for CASSQGEGTPRGYTF.

There are a few counts of this clonotype. The chain is built from TRBV3-1 and TRBJ2-3; 7 bases are shared with TRBD2. The CDR3 runs 15 residues. The germline V gene encodes CDR1 LGHDT and CDR2 YNNKEL (reference sequence). V lost 3 bases and J lost 0; bases outside the gene matches: 3. CDR3: CASSQGAGSTDTQYF. CDR3 sequence (DNA): TGTGCCAGCAGCCAGGGAGCGGGGAGCACAGATACGCAGTATTTT.

This clonotype was counted many times. The chain recombines TRBV7-9 with TRBJ2-3; unclear D gene. Trimming stripped 4 bases from V and 4 bases from J, with 18 bases between. The CDR3 is made up of 16 amino acids. Germline lookup yields CDR1 SEHNR and CDR2 FQNEAQ (reference sequence). CDR3 nucleotides: TGTGCCAGCAGCTCCCGTGTTCAGGCAGTCCCAGATACGCAGTATTTT. Translation gives CASSSRVQAVPDTQYF.

The chain employs TRBV12-3 or TRBV12-4 and TRBJ2-1, with 10 nucleotides matching TRBD1. With 7 bases clipped from V and 7 bases from J, the junction kept 7 bases outside the gene matches. The CDR3 contains 14 residues. In DNA form, the CDR3 reads TGTGCCAGCACCCTTAGGGGACAGGGGAATGAGCAGTTCTTC. The encoded protein is CASTLRGQGNEQFF.

This clonotype showed up just a few times. The chain links TRBV6-1 to TRBJ1-5; perhaps TRBD1 as D (6 bases). The germline V gene encodes CDR1 MNHNS and CDR2 SASEGT. The germline V and J ends were trimmed by 4 bases and 5 bases, with 9 bases remaining between them. This CDR3 is 13 amino acids long. CDR3 DNA: TGTGCCAGCAGTGCGGAGGGGGATCAGCCCCAGCATTTT. This sequence encodes CASSAEGDQPQHF.

The rearrangement links TRBV2 to TRBJ1-3, with 8 bases lining up with TRBD1. The CDR3 is 13 residues long. V gave up 9 bases and J gave up 0 bases; unmatched junction bases: 1. Germline V gene data show CDR1 as SNHLY and CDR2 as FYNNEI. CDR3 in amino acids: CASTGGSGNTIYF. In DNA, the CDR3 is TGTGCCAGTACAGGGGGCTCTGGAAACACCATATATTTT.

Regarding this clonotype: The germline gene is not matched at one end of the junction; a read error may be the cause. The gene calls are TRBV5-1 and TRBJ2-1, with 9 bases matching TRBD2. The CDR3 is 15 residues long. In germline, CDR1 is SGHRS, CDR2 YFSETQ. CDR3 sequence (DNA): TGCGCCAGCAGGCCTGCTAGCGGGGTCTACGATGAGCAGTTCTTC. Translation gives CASRPASGVYDEQFF.